This TCR beta chain derives from a study of Graves' ophthalmopathy and Graves' hyperthyroidism (dated 2018 in TCRdb). For the study in its entirety: Peripheral blood samples were taken at the time of initial diagnosis, before any treatment was given. An independent validation cohort was composed of roughly 19 hyperthyroidism patients and around 16 patients who later progressed from hyperthyroidism to ophthalmopathy. In total, under 150 blood samples were TCR-sequenced: 40 to 45 ophthalmopathy, some 75 hyperthyroidism and some 17 hyperthyroidism-to-ophthalmopathy patients. The approximately 100 discovery patients were randomly divided into training and test sets at a 7:3 ratio. To explore V-J signatures distinguishing ophthalmopathy from hyperthyroidism, a discovery set of about a hundred patients (around 44 ophthalmopathy, about 57 stable hyperthyroidism) was enrolled. T-cell repertoires of thyroid tissue and blood were compared in more than five hyperthyroidism patients. To tell Graves' ophthalmopathy apart from Graves' hyperthyroidism, and to predict which patients would progress to ophthalmopathy, the study relied on TCR beta repertoire signatures. After sampling, hyperthyroidism patients received methimazole starting at 30 mg daily, and ophthalmopathy patients received high-dose intravenous methylprednisolone. General findings and caveats noted by the study authors: Sample size was not predetermined statistically, and investigators were not blinded to group allocation. In validation, the model predicted ophthalmopathy progression with about 70% sensitivity and about 73% specificity; some 13 predicted patients were CT-confirmed with GO in a median of approximately 6.5 months. The 13-signature model separated ophthalmopathy from stable hyperthyroidism with over 85% sensitivity and 81% to 82% specificity in cross-validation, and 80%/75% in the test set. Most expanded thyroid clonotypes with frequency above 0.001 were also detected in blood, suggesting blood repertoires may reflect the thyroid immune response.

Ophthalmopathy patients had moderately to severely active disease, Clinical Activity Score of at least 3, NOSPECS grade of at least 4, and disease duration under 3 months. Patients were excluded if they had other autoimmune diseases, uncontrolled infections, pregnancy or lactation. Diagnosis was based on clinical symptoms, serum thyroxine, TRAb, thyroid ultrasound and orbital computed tomography. Ficoll-Paque density gradient centrifugation was used to isolate PBMCs from 10 ml of fresh peripheral blood. Trizol reagent was used to extract the total RNA, and its quality was then checked on an Agilent 2100 Bioanalyzer. For repertoire sequencing, the TCR beta CDR3 regions were amplified from RNA transcripts. HTBI primers and the Qiagen OneStep RT-PCR kit were used in a first-round RT-PCR, which was followed by a second-round multiplex PCR, size selection and purification. Sequencing of the libraries was carried out on an Illumina HiSeq2000 in paired-end mode with 100 bp reads. The paper's data handling went like this. SOAPnuke was used to process the reads, throwing out any read that had adapters, had uncalled bases, had a mean Phred below 15, or lacked an exact constant-primer or identifier match. COPE v1.2.5 was used to merge high-quality paired reads. Each unique nucleotide sequence was defined as a clonotype, and clonotypes were aligned to IMGT TRB V, D and J references with MiTCR v1.1. The analysis was limited to V-J combinations with a frequency above 0.0001, which together covered 98% to 99.2% of repertoires. For each V-J combination, a TCR clonal expansion and chaos score was defined as the ratio of F50 clonal expansion to chaos observed in the TCRdist matrix. Features were reduced by Welch's t-statistics and random forest to 10 to 15 V-J combinations, which fed a naive Bayes classifier. Thyroid-blood repertoire similarity was quantified with the Morisita-Horn index. TCRdb reworked the public reads: Q25 trimming with fastp, MiXCR clone assembly, productive beta chains retained. Records with the same CDR3 protein are collapsed into one entry carrying the most frequent genes and DNA. The V and J calls and clone size come from TCRdb's table, not from the authors' own analysis. The sample table records approximately 210,000 distinct CDR3 sequences; under 30% of these occur just once. The ten most abundant clones make up 9.1% of the sample.

Turning to this clonotype: Its antigen remains undetermined. No much larger clone exists at a distance of one base, and base qualities are not known.

The V end loses 3 bases and the J end loses 5 bases, and a stretch of 7 bases separates them. The germline V gene (reference sequence) provides CDR1 LNHNV and CDR2 YYDKDF. The CDR3, cysteine through phenylalanine, is 12 amino acids long. Of all the DNA, just the CDR3 is kept, 36 bases in frame from base 1. The chain couples TRBV15 to TRBJ2-5; TRBD1 is a possible D gene, resting on 6 matching bases. Sequenced input: peripheral blood. This sequence was found in a man in his fifties with Graves' ophthalmopathy. Donor details come from another sample of the same person, matched by shared clones. The base sequence is TGTGCCACCAGCAGGGGGGCGGAGACCCAGTACTTC. Translated, this gives CATSRGAETQYF.